This TCR beta chain was identified in a study of cytomegalovirus exposure and HLA in healthy donors. Germline V gives CDR1 MDHEN, CDR2 SYDVKM. V was clipped by 4 bases and J by 7 bases, with 8 bases between them. The CDR3 is 12 amino acids. Amplification used 60 Vbeta primers and 13 Jbeta primers. This table comes from immunoSEQ multiplex PCR, and its TCRdb copy is limited to in-frame clones, with some not included. The table lists about 160,000 clones, around four fifths of them singletons. The table lists this clone with a few counts. Its antigen remains unknown. Points from the study as a whole: High specificity and sensitivity for cytomegalovirus status were reported for the classifier.

What was sequenced was PBMCs. The chain carries TRBV28 and TRBJ2-1; D gene unclear. The receptor was derived from a man in his late teens or twenties in good health and CMV-seronegative. The CDR3 bases are TGTGCCAGCAGTTATCCCCCTAATGAGCAGTTCTTC. Protein: CASSYPPNEQFF.